The 20 T cell receptor beta chains below all came from one sample that was sequenced in a study of long-term antiretroviral therapy in people with HIV. Run at survey level, the immunoSEQ assay was version v3.0. Sequencing used immunoSEQ multiplex PCR; TCRdb keeps in-frame clones, though not all of them. The sample holds some 30,000 clones, about 90% seen once. Source: unsorted PBMCs, taken 1.8 years after starting antiretroviral therapy. The receptors derive from a woman under 30 with HIV.

The chain carries TRBV14 and TRBJ2-3; tentative D call: TRBD2 (6 bases). Germline V lookup: CDR1 SGHDN, CDR2 FVKESK. Trimming left V 5 bases short and J 2 bases short, with 11 bases between. The CDR3 runs 14 residues. In nucleotides, the CDR3 is TGTGCCAGCAGCGACCGGGACTTCACAGATACGCAGTATTTT. Protein sequence: CASSDRDFTDTQYF.

V is TRBV19 and J is TRBJ1-5; the D is unclear. The CDR3 contains 13 residues. Trimming removed 4 bases from V and 2 bases from J, with 6 bases in between. Germline V gene lookup returns CDR1 LNHDA and CDR2 SQIVND (reference sequence). CDR3 protein: CASSSSGNQPQHF. CDR3 DNA: TGTGCCAGTAGTAGCAGCGGCAATCAGCCCCAGCATTTT.

The V and J genes are TRBV7-8 and TRBJ1-4, with D hard to call. The CDR3 is made up of 15 amino acids. Trimming stripped 6 bases from V and 8 bases from J, with 19 bases between. From germline, CDR1 is SGHVS and CDR2 FQNEAQ. The CDR3 sequence is CASRQSQLKREKLFF. CDR3 DNA sequence: TGTGCCAGCAGACAATCACAGCTAAAAAGGGAAAAACTGTTTTTT.

J is TRBJ2-1 and V is TRBV10-1; D possibly corresponds to TRBD2 (5 bases). V was clipped by 3 bases and J by 9 bases, with 21 bases between them. This CDR3 spans 16 amino acids. CDR1 WNHNN and CDR2 SYGVQD come from the germline V gene (reference sequence). CDR3 DNA: TGCGCCAGCAGTGAAATCGAAGACCGGCGGGCGGCTGAGCAGTTCTTC. Translation: CASSEIEDRRAAEQFF.

V usage is TRBV7-2 and J usage is TRBJ2-3, with TRBD2 matching 10 bases. The CDR3 is 18 residues long. Trimming took 1 base from V and 4 from J; bases not matched to a gene: 11. CDR1 is SGHTA and CDR2 is FQGNSA in the germline V gene. The CDR3 nucleotides read TGTGCCAGCAGCTTAGTCTTCAGCGGGAGGGTTGGCGCAGATACGCAGTATTTT. Encoded protein: CASSLVFSGRVGADTQYF.

The J gene is TRBJ1-6, the V gene TRBV7-3; 8 bases are a match to TRBD1. The germline V gene encodes CDR1 SGHTA and CDR2 FQGTGA. The CDR3 has 14 amino acids. The J segment lost 7 bases and the V segment lost 4 bases, leaving 3 bases of the junction unmatched. CDR3 sequence: CASSSTGDNSPLHF. CDR3 coding DNA: TGTGCCAGCAGCTCGACAGGGGACAATTCACCCCTCCACTTT.

This sequence joins TRBV9 and TRBJ1-1; the D is unclear. CDR1 is SGDLS, CDR2 YYNGEE, per germline. The CDR3 is 13 residues long. Deletions cut 0 bases from V and 1 base from J, with 4 bases between. The CDR3 region has the DNA TGTGCCAGCAGCGTAGCCGGGAACACTGAAGCTTTCTTT. It encodes CASSVAGNTEAFF.

J is TRBJ2-7 and V is TRBV21-1; TRBD2, the table's D call, lacks a check against the DNA. TRBV21-1 is a recognized pseudogene. This CDR3 is built from 16 residues. The CDR3 reads CASSKVLAGVGDEQYF. The CDR3 DNA is TGTGCCAGCAGCAAAGTTCTAGCGGGAGTTGGGGACGAGCAGTACTTC.

This chain uses TRBV19 with TRBJ2-4; 13 bases agree with TRBD2. Trimming took 2 bases from V and 0 from J; bases not matched to a gene: 7. The germline gives CDR1 LNHDA, CDR2 SQIVND (reference sequence). The CDR3 sequence is 19 residues long. The CDR3 is CASSIPGLAGQLAKNIQYF. The DNA of the CDR3 is TGTGCCAGTAGTATACCGGGACTAGCGGGACAACTAGCCAAAAACATTCAGTACTTC.

The chain uses TRBV28 and TRBJ2-7; unclear D gene. Trimming stripped 7 bases from V and 2 bases from J, with 15 bases between. The germline gives CDR1 MDHEN, CDR2 SYDVKM. The CDR3 extends over 14 amino acids. The CDR3 region is CASTLPGSPYEQYF. CDR3 nucleotide sequence: TGTGCCAGCACGCTCCCCGGGTCCCCCTACGAGCAGTACTTC.

This rearrangement joins TRBV7-3 to TRBJ2-1, with 7 bases fitting TRBD1. The CDR3 runs to 12 residues. With V trimmed by 4 bases and J by 9 bases, 3 bases remained unmatched. CDR1 SGHTA and CDR2 FQGTGA come from the germline V gene. CDR3 in amino acids: CASSSTGSEQFF. As DNA, the CDR3 is TGTGCCAGCAGCTCGACAGGGTCTGAGCAGTTCTTC.

J is TRBJ2-3 and V is TRBV9; 11 bases agree with TRBD2. The junction had 2 bases not matched to a gene; V was cut back by 0 bases and J by 5 bases. Germline V lookup: CDR1 SGDLS, CDR2 YYNGEE. The CDR3 extends over 15 amino acids. For the CDR3, the DNA is TGTGCCAGCAGCGTAGGGGGGACTAGCGGAGATACGCAGTATTTT. Its protein product is CASSVGGTSGDTQYF.

The chain joins TRBV11-2 to TRBJ1-2, with TRBD1 matching over 8 bases. Looked up from germline, CDR1 is SGHAT and CDR2 is FQNNGV. This CDR3 spans 16 amino acids. V lost 2 bases, J lost 0 bases, and 5 bases stayed unmatched. The CDR3, as DNA: TGTGCCAGCAGCTTAACCGAGACAGGGGCTAACTATGGCTACACCTTC. Protein product: CASSLTETGANYGYTF. The full variable domain, completed using reference TRBV11-2 and TRBJ1-2, is EAGVAQSPRYKIIEKRQSVAFWCNPISGHATLYWYQQILGQGPKLLIQFQNNGVVDDSQLPKDRFSAERLKGVDSTLKIQPAKLEDSAVYLCASSLTETGANYGYTFGSGTRLTVV.

The chain combines TRBV6-5 with TRBJ2-3; the D call may be TRBD1 or TRBD2 (5 bases each). The CDR3 has 14 residues. Trimming cost V 7 bases and J 5 bases, with 16 bases left between them. CDR1 is MNHEY, CDR2 SVGAGI, per germline. The CDR3 is CASTRDPLGDTQYF. In DNA, the CDR3 is TGTGCCAGCACCCGGGACCCGCTCGGAGATACGCAGTATTTT.

CDR3: CASSGGGYEQYF. CDR3 in DNA: TGTGCCAGCAGCGGAGGGGGTTACGAGCAGTACTTC. The chain links TRBV9 to TRBJ2-7; a possible D gene is TRBD1 (6 bases). V was shortened by 3 bases and J by 4 bases, with 8 bases between the two germline ends. Germline values: CDR1 SGDLS, CDR2 YYNGEE. The CDR3 covers 12 residues. Based on the CDR3 plus reference TRBV9 and TRBJ2-7, the full variable domain is DSGVTQTPKHLITATGQRVTLRCSPRSGDLSVYWYQQSLDQGLQFLIQYYNGEERAKGNILERFSAQQFPDLHSELNLSSLELGDSALYFCASSGGGYEQYFGPGTRLTVT.

The V call is TRBV28, the J call TRBJ2-3; 11 bases are a match to TRBD2. The V and J ends lost 8 bases and 3 bases, in that order; junction bases with no gene match: 4. Germline lookup yields CDR1 MDHEN and CDR2 SYDVKM. The CDR3 covers 14 residues. CDR3 in DNA: TGTGCCAGCTCTGGGACTAGCGGTACAGATACGCAGTATTTT. Protein: CASSGTSGTDTQYF.

The gene calls are TRBV2 and TRBJ1-5; TRBD1 is a possible D gene (5 bases). Germline values: CDR1 SNHLY, CDR2 FYNNEI. CDR3 length equals 14 residues. V lost 1 base, J lost 6 bases, and 10 bases lay in between. The CDR3 DNA is TGTGCCAGCAGTGAAGTAGGGGAACCTCAGCCCCAGCATTTT. Translated, it gives CASSEVGEPQPQHF.

The V call is TRBV6-6, the J call TRBJ1-1; the D is unclear. Germline values: CDR1 MNHNY, CDR2 SVGAGI (reference sequence). Trimming took 4 bases from V and 4 from J, leaving 4 bases between them. This CDR3 comprises 11 residues. CDR3 region: CASSSPTEAFF. Here the CDR3 DNA reads TGTGCCAGCAGTTCCCCCACTGAAGCTTTCTTT.

V and J are TRBV7-8 and TRBJ1-5; D not resolved. Germline-derived CDR1 and CDR2 are SGHVS and FQNEAQ. The CDR3 is 14 amino acids. Trimming took off 1 base at V and 5 bases at J, with 9 bases between the two ends. The CDR3 coding sequence is TGTGCCAGCAGCTTAGACCGCTCATATCAGCCCCAGCATTTT. Its translation is CASSLDRSYQPQHF. The full variable domain, rest sourced from reference TRBV7-8 and TRBJ1-5, is GAGVSQSPRYKVAKRGQDVALRCDPISGHVSLFWYQQALGQGPEFLTYFQNEAQLDKSGLPSDRFFAERPEGSVSTLKIQRTQQEDSAVYLCASSLDRSYQPQHFGDGTRLSIL.

The V call is TRBV27, the J call TRBJ1-2; TRBD1 might be the D (6 bases). Germline CDR1 reads MNHEY; CDR2 reads SMNVEV (reference sequence). V lost 8 bases, J lost 7 bases, and 17 bases lay in between. This CDR3 comprises 13 residues. CDR3 sequence: CASLGRGISGYTF. CDR3 in DNA: TGTGCCAGCCTCGGCAGGGGTATAAGTGGCTACACCTTC.